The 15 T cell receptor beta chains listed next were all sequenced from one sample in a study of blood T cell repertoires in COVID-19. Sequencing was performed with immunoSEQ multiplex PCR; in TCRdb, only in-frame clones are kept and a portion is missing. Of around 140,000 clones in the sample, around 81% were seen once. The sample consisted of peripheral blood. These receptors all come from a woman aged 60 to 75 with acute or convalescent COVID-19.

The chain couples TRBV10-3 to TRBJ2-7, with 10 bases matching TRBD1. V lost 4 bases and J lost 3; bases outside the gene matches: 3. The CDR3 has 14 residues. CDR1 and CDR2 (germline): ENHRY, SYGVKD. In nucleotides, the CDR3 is TGTGCCATCAGTGCCGGGACAGGGGACTACGAGCAGTACTTC. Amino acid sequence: CAISAGTGDYEQYF.

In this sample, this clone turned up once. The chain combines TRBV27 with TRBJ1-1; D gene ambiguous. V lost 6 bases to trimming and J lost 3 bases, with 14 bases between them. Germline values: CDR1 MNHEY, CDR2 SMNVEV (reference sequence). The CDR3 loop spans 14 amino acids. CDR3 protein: CASSLGQRDTEAFF. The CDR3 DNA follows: TGTGCCAGCAGCCTCGGTCAGAGGGACACTGAAGCTTTCTTT.

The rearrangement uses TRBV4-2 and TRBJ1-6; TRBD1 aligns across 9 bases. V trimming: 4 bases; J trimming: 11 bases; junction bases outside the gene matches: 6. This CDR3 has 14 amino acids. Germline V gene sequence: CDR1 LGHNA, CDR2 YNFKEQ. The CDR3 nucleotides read TGTGCCAGCAGCCCCCGGGACAGGGATCCACCCCTCCACTTT. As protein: CASSPRDRDPPLHF.

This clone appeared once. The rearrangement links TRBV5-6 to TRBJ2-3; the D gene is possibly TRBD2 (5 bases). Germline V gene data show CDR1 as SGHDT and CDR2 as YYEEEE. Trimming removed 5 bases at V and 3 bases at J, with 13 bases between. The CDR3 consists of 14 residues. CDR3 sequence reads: CASRVLGLTDTQYF. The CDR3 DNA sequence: TGTGCCAGCAGAGTACTAGGGCTGACAGATACGCAGTATTTT.

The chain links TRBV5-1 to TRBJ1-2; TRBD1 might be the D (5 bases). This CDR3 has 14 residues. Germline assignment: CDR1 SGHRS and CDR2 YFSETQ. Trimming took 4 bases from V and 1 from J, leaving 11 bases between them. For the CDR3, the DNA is TGCGCCAGCAGCCCGGGGGGGGATAACTATGGCTACACCTTC. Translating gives CASSPGGDNYGYTF.

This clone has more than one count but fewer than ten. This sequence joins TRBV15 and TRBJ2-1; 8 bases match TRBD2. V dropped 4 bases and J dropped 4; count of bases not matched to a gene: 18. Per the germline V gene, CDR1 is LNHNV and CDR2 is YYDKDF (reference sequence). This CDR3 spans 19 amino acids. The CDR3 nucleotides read TGTGCCACCAGCATCGCAGGAGGGAGAGCGGGAGCTGGGTACAATGAGCAGTTCTTC. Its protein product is CATSIAGGRAGAGYNEQFF.

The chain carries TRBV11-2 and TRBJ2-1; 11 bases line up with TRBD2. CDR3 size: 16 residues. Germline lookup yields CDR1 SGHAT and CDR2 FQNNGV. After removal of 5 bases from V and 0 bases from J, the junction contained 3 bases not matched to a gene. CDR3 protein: CASSPTSGGSYNEQFF. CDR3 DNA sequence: TGTGCCAGCAGCCCCACTAGCGGGGGCTCCTACAATGAGCAGTTCTTC.

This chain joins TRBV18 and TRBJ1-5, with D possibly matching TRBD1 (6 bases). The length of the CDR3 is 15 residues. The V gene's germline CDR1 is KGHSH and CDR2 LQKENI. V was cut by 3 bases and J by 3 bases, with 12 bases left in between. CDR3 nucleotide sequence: TGTGCCAGCTCACCCAACAGGGCTACCAATCAGCCCCAGCATTTT. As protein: CASSPNRATNQPQHF.

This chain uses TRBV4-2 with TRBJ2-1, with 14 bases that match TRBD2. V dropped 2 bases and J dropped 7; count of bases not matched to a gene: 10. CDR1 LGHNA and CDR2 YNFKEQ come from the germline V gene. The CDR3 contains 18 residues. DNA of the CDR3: TGTGCCAGCAGCCAATCAAGACTAGCGGGAGGGCAAGGGAATGAGCAGTTCTTC. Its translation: CASSQSRLAGGQGNEQFF.

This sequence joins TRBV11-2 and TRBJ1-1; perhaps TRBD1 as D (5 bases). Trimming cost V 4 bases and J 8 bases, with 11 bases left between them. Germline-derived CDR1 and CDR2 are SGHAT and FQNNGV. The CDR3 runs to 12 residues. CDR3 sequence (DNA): TGTGCCAGCAGCTCTCCCGGGGGGGAAGCTTTCTTT. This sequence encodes CASSSPGGEAFF.

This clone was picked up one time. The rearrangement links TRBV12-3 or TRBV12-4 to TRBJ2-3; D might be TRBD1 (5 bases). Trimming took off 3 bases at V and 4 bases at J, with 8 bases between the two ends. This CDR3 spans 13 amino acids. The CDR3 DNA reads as TGTGCCAGCAGTTTCAGGGTGCCAGATACGCAGTATTTT. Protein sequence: CASSFRVPDTQYF.

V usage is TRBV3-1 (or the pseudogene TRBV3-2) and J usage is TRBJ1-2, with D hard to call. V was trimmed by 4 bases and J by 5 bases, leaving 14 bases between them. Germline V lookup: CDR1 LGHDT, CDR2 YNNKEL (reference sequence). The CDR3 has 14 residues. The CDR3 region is CASSPPGNRYGYTF. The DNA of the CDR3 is TGTGCCAGCAGCCCGCCGGGGAACAGATATGGCTACACCTTC.

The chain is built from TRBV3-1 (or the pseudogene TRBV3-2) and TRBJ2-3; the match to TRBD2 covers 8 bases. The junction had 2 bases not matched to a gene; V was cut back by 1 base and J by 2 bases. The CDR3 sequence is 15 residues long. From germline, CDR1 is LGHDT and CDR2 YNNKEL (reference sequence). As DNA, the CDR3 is TGTGCCAGCAGCCAAGTAGCGGGACTCACAGATACGCAGTATTTT. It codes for CASSQVAGLTDTQYF.

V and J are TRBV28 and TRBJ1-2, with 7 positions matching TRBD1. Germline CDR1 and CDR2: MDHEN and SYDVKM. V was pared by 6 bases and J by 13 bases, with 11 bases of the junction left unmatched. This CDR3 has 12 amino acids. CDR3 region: CASRPGQLAPTF. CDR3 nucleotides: TGTGCCAGCAGACCGGGACAGCTCGCCCCCACCTTC.

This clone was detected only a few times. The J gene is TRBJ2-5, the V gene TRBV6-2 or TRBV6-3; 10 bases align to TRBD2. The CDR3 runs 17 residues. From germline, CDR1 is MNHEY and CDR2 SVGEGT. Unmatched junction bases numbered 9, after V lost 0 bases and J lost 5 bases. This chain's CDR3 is CASSYSRLAGEVETQYF. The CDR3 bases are TGTGCCAGCAGTTACTCTAGGCTAGCGGGAGAGGTTGAGACCCAGTACTTC.